This TCR beta chain was found in a study of T cells in women clearing cervical HPV infection. On the study more broadly: Donors had HPV16-related CIN3 or worse; 2 had invasive cancer. Case blood was drawn a median about 150 days after lesion detection.

On this clone: The read finishes 3 residues shy of the CDR3 end, and the germline J gene is used to complete it.

Measured with immunoSEQ multiplex PCR; TCRdb has only the in-frame clones, and not every one. The sample table includes 18,000 or so clones. The length of the CDR3 is 15 residues. V dropped 1 base and J dropped 7 bases, with 13 bases sitting between them. Germline CDR1 is KGHSH and CDR2 is LQKENI. Specimen: blood buffy coat. The TCR was taken from a woman between 18 and 69 years old with a cervical HPV16 infection that either progressed to CIN3+ or cleared (not recorded which). The chain is built from TRBV18 and TRBJ1-4, with a weak D call TRBD1 (6 bases). CDR3 bases read: TGTGCCAGCTCACCACGAGCTGGGGGCGGTGAAAAA. This codes for CASSPRAGGGEK. In full, the CDR3 reads CASSPRAGGGEKLFF.